This TCR beta chain was sequenced in a study of graft-versus-host responses after intestinal transplantation. Turning to the study itself: Each of the recipients got a multivisceral, liver-intestinal, or isolated intestinal transplant.

In germline, CDR1 is SEHNR, CDR2 FQNEAQ (reference sequence). V lost 6 bases and J 8 bases, leaving 19 bases between the germline ends. This CDR3 has 15 residues. Note on this clone: Its specificity is not known.

Profiling relied on immunoSEQ multiplex PCR, and the TCRdb table lists in-frame clones only, not all of them. In the table there are about 90,000 clones, 80% to 95% of which are singletons. The V and J genes are TRBV7-9 and TRBJ1-4; no clear D. This specimen was unstimulated CD8+ T cells sorted from spleen or lymph node cells, taken before intestinal transplant. The sequence derives from a human donor who received an intestinal transplant. CDR3 amino acids: CASSLAGAGGEKLFF. CDR3 coding DNA: TGTGCCAGCAGTCTAGCGGGCGCTGGCGGCGAAAAACTGTTTTTT.